The next 8 T cell receptor beta chains were all read from a single sample in a study of blood T cells in healthy people across ages. Primed by a sample-barcoded 5' primer and a J-beta primer mix, a second PCR proceeded for 7 to 11 cycles. Via MiXCR, TCRdb re-called the 5' RACE reads, giving one row per CDR3 protein. The sample records 630,000 or so distinct CDR3 sequences, approximately 30% being singletons. The sequenced material came from blood. The receptor set was obtained from an elderly woman in good health.

The V call is TRBV9, the J call TRBJ1-1; TRBD1 aligns across 7 bases. Losses at the gene ends were 4 bases for V and 7 bases for J; bases not matched to a gene: 7. CDR3 length equals 13 residues. CDR1 is SGDLS, CDR2 YYNGEE, per germline. CDR3 loop: CASSPGGKGEAFF. The CDR3 nucleotides are TGTGCCAGCAGCCCAGGGGGGAAGGGTGAAGCTTTCTTT. The complete variable domain, with remaining parts taken from reference TRBV9 and TRBJ1-1, reads DSGVTQTPKHLITATGQRVTLRCSPRSGDLSVYWYQQSLDQGLQFLIQYYNGEERAKGNILERFSAQQFPDLHSELNLSSLELGDSALYFCASSPGGKGEAFFGQGTRLTVV.

This clonotype has at least ten counts. The V call is TRBV20-1, the J call TRBJ2-7; D is perhaps TRBD1 or TRBD2 (6 bases each). Germline CDR1 and CDR2: DFQATT and SNEGSKA (reference sequence). This CDR3 contains 13 residues. V was pared by 5 bases and J by 2 bases, with 13 bases between. CDR3 sequence (DNA): TGCAGTGCTCCCCCGGGGGCCCCCTACGAGCAGTACTTC. Its protein product is CSAPPGAPYEQYF.

In this sample, this clonotype turned up many times. The CDR3 spells CSVGGQGAYGYTF. The CDR3 coding sequence is TGCAGCGTAGGGGGACAGGGAGCCTATGGCTACACCTTC. The J gene is TRBJ1-2, the V gene TRBV29-1; 9 positions match TRBD1. V was pared by 6 bases and J by 4 bases, with 6 bases of the junction left unmatched. Per the germline V gene, CDR1 is SQVTM and CDR2 is ANQGSEA. This CDR3 region has 13 residues.

This clonotype has ten or more counts. This chain links TRBV5-4 with TRBJ2-1; 7 positions agree with TRBD2. V lost 3 bases, J lost 8 bases, and 5 bases stayed unmatched. CDR1 is SGHNT, CDR2 YYREEE, per germline (reference sequence). The CDR3 sequence is 13 residues long. The CDR3 is CASSSRAGDEQFF. The CDR3 DNA sequence: TGTGCCAGCAGCTCTCGCGCGGGGGATGAGCAGTTCTTC. The full variable domain, rest sourced from reference TRBV5-4 and TRBJ2-1, is ETGVTQSPTHLIKTRGQQVTLRCSSQSGHNTVSWYQQALGQGPQFIFQYYREEENGRGNFPPRFSGLQFPNYSSELNVNALELDDSALYLCASSSRAGDEQFFGPGTRLTVL.

The chain employs TRBV28 and TRBJ1-4; no clear D. Germline V CDR1 and CDR2: MDHEN, SYDVKM. The CDR3 is 10 amino acids. The ends were cut back, 10 bases at V and 8 bases at J, with 8 bases in the middle. For the CDR3, the DNA is TGTGCCACCCTTTCGGAAAAACTGTTTTTT. Encoded protein: CATLSEKLFF.

Turning to this clonotype: A much larger clone differs by one base, so this may be a read error. Lacking the conserved final phenylalanine or tryptophan, this CDR3 likely reflects a read error. The chain links TRBV20-1 to TRBJ2-5, with 7 bases identical to TRBD1. CDR1 and CDR2 (germline): DFQATT, SNEGSKA (reference sequence). Trimming took 8 bases from V and 5 from J; bases not matched to a gene: 11. CDR3 length equals 13 residues. The CDR3 bases are TGCAGTACTTCCCCAACAGGGGTGGAGACCCAGTACTTG. This sequence encodes CSTSPTGVETQYL.

Worth noting for this clonotype: The CDR3 does not close with the conserved phenylalanine or tryptophan, likely indicating a read error. No DNA is shown, since the ends of the CDR3 on it are uncertain; the CDR3 is the one TCRdb lists. The CDR3 sequence: CASRLRESTDTQYS. The chain carries TRBV12-3 or TRBV12-4 and TRBJ2-3; no DNA check was done on the table's D call, TRBD2. With termini counted, the CDR3 has 14 amino acids.

This clonotype was observed a handful of times. An end of the junction does not agree with germline; a read error may underlie this. The rearrangement joins TRBV6-2 or TRBV6-3 to TRBJ2-1, with TRBD2 matching 10 bases. CDR1 and CDR2 from the germline V gene are MNHEY and SVGEGT. This CDR3 has 15 residues. This CDR3 reads CASSPLAGANSEQFF. CDR3 DNA: TGCGCCAGCAGCCCCCTAGCGGGGGCAAACAGTGAGCAGTTCTTC.